The 27 T cell receptor beta chains below come from one sample, sequenced in a study of shared clonotypes between healthy human individuals. Profiled with immunoSEQ multiplex PCR; TCRdb holds only in-frame clones, not every one. The data contain 1,500,000 or so clones, around 97% of them singletons. Sequencing was performed on naive CD4+ T cells sorted from blood. Subset here: CD45RA+ positively selected. These receptors were collected from a man in his thirties or forties in good health.

A remark on this clone: The sample contains more than one DNA sequence encoding this CDR3. This chain links TRBV7-2 with TRBJ2-7; D is ambiguous. Per the germline V gene, CDR1 is SGHTA and CDR2 is FQGNSA. CDR3 length: 14 amino acids. Trimming stripped 3 bases from V and 0 bases from J, with 9 bases between. CDR3 in DNA: TGTGCCAGCAGCTTGAACCGCCTCTCCTACGAGCAGTACTTC. It translates to CASSLNRLSYEQYF.

The chain has TRBV27 and TRBJ2-6; D is uncertain. The V and J ends lost 10 bases and 0 bases respectively, with 7 bases between them. The CDR3 length is 13 residues. Germline-derived CDR1 and CDR2 are MNHEY and SMNVEV (reference sequence). As DNA, the CDR3 is TGTGCCATCCAGGACTCTGGGGCCAACGTCCTGACTTTC. Translated: CAIQDSGANVLTF.

This clone occurred once. The V and J genes are TRBV7-8 and TRBJ1-2; D gene ambiguous. Trimming removed 6 bases from V and 4 bases from J, with 15 bases in between. This CDR3 has 14 amino acids. Germline loops: CDR1 SGHVS, CDR2 FQNEAQ. The CDR3 DNA is TGTGCCAGCAGTAATACAGAATTTTCCTATGGCTACACCTTC. As protein: CASSNTEFSYGYTF.

The genes are TRBV25-1 and TRBJ2-1; D could derive from TRBD1 or TRBD2 (5 bases each). Germline CDR1 is MGHDK and CDR2 is SYGVNS. The CDR3 is made up of 18 amino acids. V was clipped by 2 bases and J by 1 base, with 18 bases between them. CDR3 residues: CASSEEGPGFWSYNEQFF. Here the CDR3 DNA reads TGTGCCAGCAGTGAAGAGGGGCCAGGGTTTTGGTCCTACAATGAGCAGTTCTTC.

The genes are TRBV30 and TRBJ2-5; 15 bases are a match to TRBD2. The CDR3 is 17 amino acids. Germline lookup yields CDR1 GTSNPN and CDR2 SVGIG (reference sequence). The ends lost 2 bases at V and 5 bases at J; junction bases unmatched: 9. The CDR3, as DNA: TGTGCCTGGAGTATCCCGGGACTAGCGGGAGGACGGGAGACCCAGTACTTC. Translating gives CAWSIPGLAGGRETQYF.

The genes are TRBV14 and TRBJ2-1, with D maybe TRBD2 (6 bases). CDR3 length: 14 residues. V lost 4 bases and J 4 bases, leaving 11 bases between the germline ends. In germline, CDR1 is SGHDN, CDR2 FVKESK. CDR3 nucleotides: TGTGCCAGCAGCCTCGGGGGAAGTTACAATGAGCAGTTCTTC. Residues: CASSLGGSYNEQFF.

The rearrangement links TRBV7-6 to TRBJ2-5; D is perhaps TRBD1 (5 bases). V was clipped by 2 bases and J by 3 bases, with 13 bases between them. Germline CDR1 and CDR2: SGHVS and FNYEAQ. The CDR3 consists of 15 residues. CDR3 protein: CASSLYSGREETQYF. The CDR3 DNA is TGTGCCAGCAGCTTATATAGTGGCAGGGAAGAGACCCAGTACTTC.

The chain carries TRBV19 and TRBJ2-7; 10 bases agree with TRBD1. V was pared by 3 bases and J by 3 bases, with 11 bases of the junction left unmatched. CDR1 LNHDA and CDR2 SQIVND come from the germline V gene (reference sequence). There are 17 residues in the CDR3. The DNA of the CDR3 is TGTGCCAGTAGTATCCCCTCAGACAGGGGGCAGCACTACGAGCAGTACTTC. Encoded protein: CASSIPSDRGQHYEQYF. Full variable domain (outside the CDR3, taken from reference TRBV19 and TRBJ2-7): DGGITQSPKYLFRKEGQNVTLSCEQNLNHDAMYWYRQDPGQGLRLIYYSQIVNDFQKGDIAEGYSVSREKKESFPLTVTSAQKNPTAFYLCASSIPSDRGQHYEQYFGPGTRLTVT.

This chain uses TRBV18 with TRBJ1-2; 11 bases fit TRBD1. The CDR3 runs 15 residues. From germline, CDR1 is KGHSH and CDR2 LQKENI. Losses at the gene ends were 6 bases for V and 4 bases for J; bases not matched to a gene: 7. The CDR3 coding sequence is TGTGCCAGCTCGTTGGACAGGGGGCCTTTCTATGGCTACACCTTC. Its protein product is CASSLDRGPFYGYTF.

The chain is built from TRBV28 and TRBJ2-1, with 10 bases lining up with TRBD2. CDR3 size: 18 residues. Per germline, CDR1 MDHEN and CDR2 SYDVKM. V gave up 4 bases and J gave up 5 bases; unmatched junction bases: 14. The CDR3 sequence is CASSSLVVAGGLDNEQFF. CDR3 nucleotide sequence: TGTGCCAGCAGTTCCCTCGTGGTAGCGGGAGGCCTCGACAATGAGCAGTTCTTC.

V gene TRBV4-1 combines with J gene TRBJ2-5; TRBD2 agrees at 7 bases. The V gene end was trimmed by 3 bases and the J gene end by 1 base; junction bases not matched to a gene: 14. The germline V gene encodes CDR1 MGHRA and CDR2 YSYEKL. The CDR3 has 18 amino acids. CDR3 sequence: CASSHGQLAEAGQETQYF. CDR3 DNA: TGCGCCAGCAGCCACGGGCAGCTAGCGGAAGCCGGCCAAGAGACCCAGTACTTC.

This clone showed up just once. The chain links TRBV19 to TRBJ1-1, with unresolved D. This CDR3 has 13 residues. CDR1 LNHDA and CDR2 SQIVND come from the germline V gene (reference sequence). The V end was cut by 8 bases, the J end by 1 base, with 11 bases between. For the CDR3, the DNA is TGTGCCAGTGGAGCCTCTTGGAACACTGAAGCTTTCTTT. Protein product: CASGASWNTEAFF.

This clone was recorded once. The chain recombines TRBV9 with TRBJ1-4; the D gene is possibly TRBD1 (5 bases). Trimming removed 4 bases from V and 2 bases from J, with 15 bases in between. Germline loops: CDR1 SGDLS, CDR2 YYNGEE. There are 16 residues in the CDR3. DNA of the CDR3: TGTGCCAGCAGCAGAACGTATGGGGCCACTAATGAAAAACTGTTTTTT. Protein product: CASSRTYGATNEKLFF.

This clone was counted a few times. The gene calls are TRBV9 and TRBJ2-5; 7 bases map to TRBD2. Germline V gene lookup returns CDR1 SGDLS and CDR2 YYNGEE. The J segment lost 4 bases and the V segment lost 0 bases, leaving 6 bases of the junction unmatched. CDR3 length: 15 amino acids. The CDR3 nucleotides are TGTGCCAGCAGCGTAGGGGACGGGAGGTCAGAGACCCAGTACTTC. Translation: CASSVGDGRSETQYF. Variable domain in full (rest from reference TRBV9 and TRBJ2-5): DSGVTQTPKHLITATGQRVTLRCSPRSGDLSVYWYQQSLDQGLQFLIQYYNGEERAKGNILERFSAQQFPDLHSELNLSSLELGDSALYFCASSVGDGRSETQYFGPGTRLLVL.

This clone was seen a single time. The V call is TRBV5-4, the J call TRBJ2-1, with a tentative D call TRBD1 (5 bases). In germline, CDR1 is SGHNT, CDR2 YYREEE (reference sequence). There are 11 residues in the CDR3. With 2 bases removed from V and 8 bases from J, the gap between germline ends came to 5 bases. Here the CDR3 reads CASSLQDEQFF. For the CDR3, the DNA is TGTGCCAGCAGCTTACAGGATGAGCAGTTCTTC.

The gene calls are TRBV7-2 and TRBJ1-5; D is perhaps TRBD1 (6 bases). The CDR3 consists of 14 residues. Per germline, CDR1 SGHTA and CDR2 FQGNSA. V lost 5 bases and J lost 11, with 19 bases in between. The CDR3 sequence: CASSPGHLRMAQHF. DNA of the CDR3: TGTGCCAGCAGCCCGGGACACCTCCGAATGGCCCAGCATTTT.

The chain employs TRBV28 and TRBJ2-7; a weak D match, TRBD2 (5 bases). Germline lookup yields CDR1 MDHEN and CDR2 SYDVKM. The CDR3 has 15 residues. V was clipped by 8 bases and J by 5 bases, with 22 bases between them. In DNA form, the CDR3 reads TGTGCCAGCCCTTCGGTGGAGGACGAAGTCGACGAGCAGTACTTC. This translates into CASPSVEDEVDEQYF.

V gene TRBV5-5 combines with J gene TRBJ2-1; D is undetermined. Germline V gene sequence: CDR1 SGHKS, CDR2 YYEKEE (reference sequence). The CDR3 loop spans 16 amino acids. V lost 1 base and J 3 bases, leaving 14 bases between the germline ends. CDR3 region: CASSLTAQNSYNEQFF. The CDR3 coding sequence is TGTGCCAGCAGCTTGACAGCCCAGAACAGCTACAATGAGCAGTTCTTC.

The chain uses TRBV7-9 and TRBJ2-5; TRBD2 agrees at 9 bases. Trimming at V came to 4 bases and at J to 4 bases, leaving 4 bases not matched to a gene. CDR3 length: 14 amino acids. The germline V gene has CDR1 SEHNR and CDR2 FQNEAQ (reference sequence). The CDR3 coding sequence is TGTGCCAGCAGCTCGGGACTAGCAGTAGAGACCCAGTACTTC. It specifies CASSSGLAVETQYF.

This chain connects TRBV29-1 to TRBJ1-4, with 7 positions matching TRBD1. Germline assignment: CDR1 SQVTM and CDR2 ANQGSEA. This CDR3 spans 13 amino acids. V was clipped by 4 bases and J by 6 bases; unmatched bases: 5. CDR3 bases: TGCAGCGTTGGGAGACAGGGAGATGAAAAACTGTTTTTT. Translation gives CSVGRQGDEKLFF.

The V and J genes are TRBV27 and TRBJ2-7, with 12 nucleotides matching TRBD1. Germline values: CDR1 MNHEY, CDR2 SMNVEV (reference sequence). After removal of 8 bases from V and 5 bases from J, the junction contained 13 bases not matched to a gene. CDR3 length: 16 amino acids. The CDR3 DNA is TGTGCCAGCCTCGCTCTAGGGACAGGGGGCATCAACGAGCAGTACTTC. Translating gives CASLALGTGGINEQYF.

This rearrangement joins TRBV30 to TRBJ2-3, with TRBD2 matching 8 bases. CDR1 GTSNPN and CDR2 SVGIG come from the germline V gene (reference sequence). The CDR3 contains 15 residues. With 0 bases clipped from V and 3 bases from J, the junction kept 5 bases outside the gene matches. For the CDR3, the DNA is TGTGCCTGGAGTGTGATAGCGGGGCTAACAGATACGCAGTATTTT. It codes for CAWSVIAGLTDTQYF.

This clone was seen once. The chain combines TRBV29-1 with TRBJ2-7; D may correspond to TRBD1 or TRBD2 (6 bases each). Germline V gives CDR1 SQVTM, CDR2 ANQGSEA. The CDR3 is 11 residues long. Trimming stripped 5 bases from V and 6 bases from J, with 11 bases between. Here the CDR3 reads CSVIRGGEQYF. In nucleotides, the CDR3 is TGCAGCGTTATCAGGGGAGGCGAGCAGTACTTC.

The chain combines TRBV28 with TRBJ2-7, with 8 positions matching TRBD2. This CDR3 is 13 amino acids long. Germline-derived CDR1 and CDR2 are MDHEN and SYDVKM. With 9 bases clipped from V and 0 bases from J, the junction kept 4 bases outside the gene matches. In nucleotides, the CDR3 is TGTGCCAGTGGTACTAGCGGCTCCTACGAGCAGTACTTC. Translating it yields CASGTSGSYEQYF.

V gene TRBV7-9 combines with J gene TRBJ2-1; 7 positions match TRBD1. J was trimmed by 8 bases and V by 5 bases; bases with no gene match: 9. In germline, CDR1 is SEHNR, CDR2 FQNEAQ (reference sequence). This CDR3 is built from 14 residues. In nucleotides, the CDR3 is TGTGCCAGCAGCCGAGGGGGCGAGATCTATGAGCAGTTCTTC. Its translation: CASSRGGEIYEQFF.

The rearrangement joins TRBV5-8 to TRBJ2-7; 8 nucleotides line up with TRBD2. The CDR3 sequence is 13 residues long. The V and J ends lost 7 bases and 5 bases, in that order; junction bases with no gene match: 8. Germline CDR1 and CDR2: SGHTS and YDEGEE. In DNA, the CDR3 is TGTGCCAGCCGGCGGACTAGCTACCACGAGCAGTACTTC. This encodes CASRRTSYHEQYF.

The chain has TRBV7-7 and TRBJ2-5, with TRBD2 identical over 7 bases. The CDR3 covers 15 residues. Per germline, CDR1 SSHAT and CDR2 FNYEAQ (reference sequence). Trimming cost V 5 bases and J 5 bases; bases outside gene matches: 11. CDR3 sequence reads: CASSRRGLVGETQYF. CDR3 in DNA: TGTGCCAGCAGCCGAAGAGGACTAGTCGGGGAGACCCAGTACTTC. Combining the CDR3 with reference TRBV7-7 and TRBJ2-5 gives the whole variable domain GAGVSQSPRYKVTKRGQDVTLRCDPISSHATLYWYQQALGQGPEFLTYFNYEAQPDKSGLPSDRFSAERPEGSISTLTIQRTEQRDSAMYRCASSRRGLVGETQYFGPGTRLLVL.